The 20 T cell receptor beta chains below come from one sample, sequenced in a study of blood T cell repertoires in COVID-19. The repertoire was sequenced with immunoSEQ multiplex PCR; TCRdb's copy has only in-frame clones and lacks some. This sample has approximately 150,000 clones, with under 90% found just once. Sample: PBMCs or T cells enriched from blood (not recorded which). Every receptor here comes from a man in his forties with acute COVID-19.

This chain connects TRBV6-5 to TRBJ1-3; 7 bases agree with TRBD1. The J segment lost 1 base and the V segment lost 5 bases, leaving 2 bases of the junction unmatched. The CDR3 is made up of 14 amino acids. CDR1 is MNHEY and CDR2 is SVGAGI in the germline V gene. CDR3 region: CASSRRGSGNTIYF. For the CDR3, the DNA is TGTGCCAGCAGTCGCAGGGGGTCTGGAAACACCATATATTTT.

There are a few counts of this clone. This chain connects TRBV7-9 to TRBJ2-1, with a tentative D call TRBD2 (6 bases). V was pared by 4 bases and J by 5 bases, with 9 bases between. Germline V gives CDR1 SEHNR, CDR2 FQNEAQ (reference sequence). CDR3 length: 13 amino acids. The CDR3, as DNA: TGTGCCAGCAGCTCGGGACTTAACAATGAGCAGTTCTTC. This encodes CASSSGLNNEQFF.

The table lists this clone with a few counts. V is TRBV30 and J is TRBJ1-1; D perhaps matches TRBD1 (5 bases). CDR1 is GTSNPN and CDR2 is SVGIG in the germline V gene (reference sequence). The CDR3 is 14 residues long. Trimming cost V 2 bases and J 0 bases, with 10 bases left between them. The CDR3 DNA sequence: TGTGCCTGGAGTTTGAAACAGGTGAACACTGAAGCTTTCTTT. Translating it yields CAWSLKQVNTEAFF.

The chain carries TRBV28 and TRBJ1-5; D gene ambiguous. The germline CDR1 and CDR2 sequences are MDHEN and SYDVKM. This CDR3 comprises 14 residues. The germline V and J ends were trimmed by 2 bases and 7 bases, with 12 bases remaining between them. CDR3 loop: CASSLARARQPQHF. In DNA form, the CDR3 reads TGTGCCAGCAGTTTAGCGAGAGCCCGACAGCCCCAGCATTTT.

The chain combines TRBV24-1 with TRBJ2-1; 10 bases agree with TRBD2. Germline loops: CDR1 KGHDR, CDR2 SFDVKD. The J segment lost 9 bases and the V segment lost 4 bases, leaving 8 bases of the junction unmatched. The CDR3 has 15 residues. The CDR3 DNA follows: TGTGCCACCAGTGAGGGACTAGCGAGTTTCGGTGAGCAGTTCTTC. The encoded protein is CATSEGLASFGEQFF.

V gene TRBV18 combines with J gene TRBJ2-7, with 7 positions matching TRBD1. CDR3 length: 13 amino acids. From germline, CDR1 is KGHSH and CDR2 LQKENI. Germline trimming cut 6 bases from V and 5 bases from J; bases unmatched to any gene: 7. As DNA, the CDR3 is TGTGCCAGCTCCGCGACAGGGTTTGACGAGCAGTACTTC. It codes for CASSATGFDEQYF.

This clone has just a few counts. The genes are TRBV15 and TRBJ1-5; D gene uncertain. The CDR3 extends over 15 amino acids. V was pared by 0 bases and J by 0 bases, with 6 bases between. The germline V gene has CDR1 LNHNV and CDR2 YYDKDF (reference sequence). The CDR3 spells CATSREEDSNQPQHF. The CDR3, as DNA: TGTGCCACCAGCAGAGAGGAGGATAGCAATCAGCCCCAGCATTTT.

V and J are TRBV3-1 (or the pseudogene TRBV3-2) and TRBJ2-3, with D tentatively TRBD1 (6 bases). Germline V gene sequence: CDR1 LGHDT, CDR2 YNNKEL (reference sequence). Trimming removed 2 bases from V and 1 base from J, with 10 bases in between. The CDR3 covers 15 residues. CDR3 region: CASSQPGQGTDTQYF. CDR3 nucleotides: TGTGCCAGCAGCCAACCGGGACAAGGCACAGATACGCAGTATTTT.

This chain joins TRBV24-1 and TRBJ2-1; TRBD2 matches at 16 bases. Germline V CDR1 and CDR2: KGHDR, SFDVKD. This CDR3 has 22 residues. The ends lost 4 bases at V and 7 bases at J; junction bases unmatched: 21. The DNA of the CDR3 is TGTGCCACCAGTGACAGCTACGGACAGGGCGCGGGACTAGCGGGAGGGGGTAATGAGCAGTTCTTC. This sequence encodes CATSDSYGQGAGLAGGGNEQFF.

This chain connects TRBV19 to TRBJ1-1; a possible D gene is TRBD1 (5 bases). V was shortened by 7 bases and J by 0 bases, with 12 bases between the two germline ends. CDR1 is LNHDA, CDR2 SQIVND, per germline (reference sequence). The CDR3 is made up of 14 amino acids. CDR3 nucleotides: TGTGCCAGTAAAACAGACAGATTGAACACTGAAGCTTTCTTT. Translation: CASKTDRLNTEAFF.

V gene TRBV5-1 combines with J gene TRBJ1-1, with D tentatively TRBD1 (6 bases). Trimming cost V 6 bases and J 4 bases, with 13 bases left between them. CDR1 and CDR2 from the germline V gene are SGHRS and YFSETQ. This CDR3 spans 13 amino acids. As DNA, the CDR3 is TGCGCCAGCAACATACAGGGTGCCACTGAAGCTTTCTTT. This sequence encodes CASNIQGATEAFF.

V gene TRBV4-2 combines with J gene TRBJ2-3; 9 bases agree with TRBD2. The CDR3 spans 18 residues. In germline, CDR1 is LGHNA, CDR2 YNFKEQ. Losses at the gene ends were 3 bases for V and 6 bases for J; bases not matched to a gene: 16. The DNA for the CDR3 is TGTGCCAGCAGCCAGAAGCCCGCCGGGACTAGCACGCCGGATACGCAGTATTTT. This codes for CASSQKPAGTSTPDTQYF.

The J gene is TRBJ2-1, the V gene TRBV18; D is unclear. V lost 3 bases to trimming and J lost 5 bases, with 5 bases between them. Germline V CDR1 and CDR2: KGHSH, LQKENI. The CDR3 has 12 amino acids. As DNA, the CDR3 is TGTGCCAGCTCACCGAACAACAATGAGCAGTTCTTC. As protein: CASSPNNNEQFF.

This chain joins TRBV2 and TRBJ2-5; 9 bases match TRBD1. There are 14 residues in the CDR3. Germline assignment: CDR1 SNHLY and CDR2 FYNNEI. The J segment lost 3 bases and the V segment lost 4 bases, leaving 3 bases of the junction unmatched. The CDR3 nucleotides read TGTGCCAGCAGTGGGAGACAGGGGGAAGAGACCCAGTACTTC. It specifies CASSGRQGEETQYF.

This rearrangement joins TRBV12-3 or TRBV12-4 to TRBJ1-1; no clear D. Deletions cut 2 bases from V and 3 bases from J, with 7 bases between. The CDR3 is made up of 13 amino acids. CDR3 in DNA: TGTGCCAGCAGTTTAACCGCGGACACTGAAGCTTTCTTT. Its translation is CASSLTADTEAFF.

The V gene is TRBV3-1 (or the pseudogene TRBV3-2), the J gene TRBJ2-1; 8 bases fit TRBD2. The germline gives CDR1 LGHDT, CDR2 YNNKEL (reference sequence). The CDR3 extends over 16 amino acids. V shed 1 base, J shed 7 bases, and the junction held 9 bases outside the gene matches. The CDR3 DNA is TGTGCCAGCAGCCAAGTGCAAGCGGGAGTTCGAAATGAGCAGTTCTTC. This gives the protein CASSQVQAGVRNEQFF.

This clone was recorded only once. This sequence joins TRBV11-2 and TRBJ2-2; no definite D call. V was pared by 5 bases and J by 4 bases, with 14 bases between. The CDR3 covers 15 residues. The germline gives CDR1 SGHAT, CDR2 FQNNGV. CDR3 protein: CASSPRSGTTGELFF. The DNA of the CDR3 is TGTGCCAGCAGCCCACGATCCGGTACCACCGGGGAGCTGTTTTTT. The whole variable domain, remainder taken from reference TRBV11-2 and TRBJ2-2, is EAGVAQSPRYKIIEKRQSVAFWCNPISGHATLYWYQQILGQGPKLLIQFQNNGVVDDSQLPKDRFSAERLKGVDSTLKIQPAKLEDSAVYLCASSPRSGTTGELFFGEGSRLTVL.

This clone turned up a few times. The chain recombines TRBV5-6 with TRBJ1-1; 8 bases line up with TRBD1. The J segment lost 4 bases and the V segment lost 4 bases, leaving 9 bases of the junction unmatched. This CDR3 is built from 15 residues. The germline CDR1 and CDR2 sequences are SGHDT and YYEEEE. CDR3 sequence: CASSLSQGEGTEAFF. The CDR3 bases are TGTGCCAGCAGCCTATCACAGGGGGAGGGCACTGAAGCTTTCTTT.

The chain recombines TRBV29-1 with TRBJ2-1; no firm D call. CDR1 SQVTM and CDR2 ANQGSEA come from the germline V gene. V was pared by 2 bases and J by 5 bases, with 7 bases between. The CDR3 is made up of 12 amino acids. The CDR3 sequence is CSVEWADNEQFF. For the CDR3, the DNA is TGCAGCGTTGAATGGGCCGACAATGAGCAGTTCTTC.

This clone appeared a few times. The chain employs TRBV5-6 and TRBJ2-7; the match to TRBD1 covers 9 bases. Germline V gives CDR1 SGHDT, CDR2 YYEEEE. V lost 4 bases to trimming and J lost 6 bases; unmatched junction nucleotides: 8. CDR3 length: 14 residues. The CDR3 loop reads CASSAGQGWREQYF. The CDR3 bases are TGTGCCAGCAGCGCTGGACAGGGGTGGCGCGAGCAGTACTTC.